A single sample gave rise to the 23 T cell receptor beta chains below, sequenced in a study of cytomegalovirus exposure and HLA in healthy donors. The PCR made use of 60 Vbeta and 13 Jbeta primers. The table came from immunoSEQ multiplex PCR; TCRdb's copy has only in-frame clones and leaves some out. The sample holds 170,000 or so clones, more than 70% seen once. Material for sequencing was PBMCs. The source of these receptors is a boy under 10 years old in good health and CMV-seronegative.

This chain links TRBV10-1 with TRBJ2-7; D is undetermined. The CDR3 sequence is 12 residues long. Looked up from germline, CDR1 is WNHNN and CDR2 is SYGVQD (reference sequence). V lost 7 bases and J 2 bases, leaving 9 bases between the germline ends. The CDR3 DNA sequence: TGCGCCAGCAAAAGCGCCCCCTACGAGCAGTACTTC. This translates into CASKSAPYEQYF.

This rearrangement joins TRBV4-1 to TRBJ2-3; a weak D match, TRBD2 (6 bases). The CDR3 spans 16 residues. The germline gives CDR1 MGHRA, CDR2 YSYEKL. V was shortened by 0 bases and J by 0 bases, with 10 bases between the two germline ends. CDR3 DNA: TGCGCCAGCAGCCAAGATCCGCTAGCGAGCACAGATACGCAGTATTTT. Its translation: CASSQDPLASTDTQYF.

The chain employs TRBV15 and TRBJ1-2; possibly TRBD1 for D (5 bases). The CDR3 covers 12 residues. The germline gives CDR1 LNHNV, CDR2 YYDKDF (reference sequence). Trimming left V 2 bases short and J 8 bases short, with 9 bases between. In DNA, the CDR3 is TGTGCCACCAGCAGAACAGGATCAGGCTACACCTTC. Its translation is CATSRTGSGYTF.

The rearrangement uses TRBV4-1 and TRBJ2-5; 7 bases align to TRBD2. This CDR3 comprises 16 residues. The trim removed 0 bases at V and 3 bases at J, leaving 7 bases unmatched. Germline V gene data show CDR1 as MGHRA and CDR2 as YSYEKL. The CDR3 bases are TGCGCCAGCAGCCAAGAGCCTAGCGGCTCAGAAGAGACCCAGTACTTC. Its protein is CASSQEPSGSEETQYF.

The chain couples TRBV28 to TRBJ2-1; TRBD1 aligns across 8 bases. Germline V gene lookup returns CDR1 MDHEN and CDR2 SYDVKM. V was clipped by 2 bases and J by 6 bases; unmatched bases: 9. The CDR3 spans 16 residues. The CDR3 loop is CASSLLSGGLVNEQFF. Written as DNA, the CDR3 is TGTGCCAGCAGTTTACTGTCAGGGGGCTTGGTCAATGAGCAGTTCTTC.

V gene TRBV6-5 combines with J gene TRBJ1-1, with no clear D. This CDR3 is built from 12 residues. Germline loops: CDR1 MNHEY, CDR2 SVGAGI. V shed 6 bases and J shed 1 base, with 6 bases lying between them. CDR3: CASSRANTEAFF. CDR3 nucleotide sequence: TGTGCCAGCAGCCGAGCGAACACTGAAGCTTTCTTT.

The chain combines TRBV11-3 with TRBJ2-3; a possible D gene is TRBD1 (6 bases). Germline V gene data show CDR1 as SGHNT and CDR2 as YENEEA. The V end lost 5 bases, the J end lost 7 bases, and 13 bases lay between the germline ends. The length of the CDR3 is 13 residues. CDR3 DNA: TGTGCCAGCAGCCCCTCGGGACAAAATACGCAGTATTTT. This codes for CASSPSGQNTQYF.

The chain employs TRBV6-1 and TRBJ2-3, with 8 bases identical to TRBD2. CDR3 length: 15 amino acids. The V gene's germline CDR1 is MNHNS and CDR2 SASEGT. V shed 11 bases, J shed 3 bases, and the junction held 13 bases outside the gene matches. CDR3 protein: CALGPGLVETDTQYF. In nucleotides, the CDR3 is TGTGCCTTAGGACCGGGACTAGTAGAAACAGATACGCAGTATTTT.

The V gene is TRBV6-5, the J gene TRBJ2-1; 8 bases are a match to TRBD1. Losses at the gene ends were 6 bases for V and 7 bases for J; bases not matched to a gene: 11. The CDR3 extends over 15 amino acids. Germline CDR1 MNHEY, CDR2 SVGAGI. The CDR3 DNA is TGTGCCAGCAGCCCAGGGGGCGAAATGGTAAATGAGCAGTTCTTC. Translating gives CASSPGGEMVNEQFF.

The chain has TRBV5-1 and TRBJ2-1, with D maybe TRBD1 (6 bases). Germline V gives CDR1 SGHRS, CDR2 YFSETQ. The germline V and J ends were trimmed by 1 base and 9 bases, with 11 bases remaining between them. The CDR3 is 13 residues long. CDR3 sequence: CASSLMTGGEQFF. The CDR3 nucleotides are TGCGCCAGCAGCTTGATGACAGGCGGTGAGCAGTTCTTC.

V gene TRBV4-2 combines with J gene TRBJ2-4; 12 bases match TRBD2. The CDR3 has 21 amino acids. Per the germline V gene, CDR1 is LGHNA and CDR2 is YNFKEQ. V lost 0 bases, J lost 0 bases, and 12 bases stayed unmatched. The DNA for the CDR3 is TGTGCCAGCAGCCAAGAGTTCGGAAGGACTAGCGGGGCAATAGCCAAAAACATTCAGTACTTC. It is translated as CASSQEFGRTSGAIAKNIQYF.

This rearrangement joins TRBV7-9 to TRBJ2-3, with 8 bases lining up with TRBD1. The germline CDR1 and CDR2 sequences are SEHNR and FQNEAQ (reference sequence). After removal of 2 bases from V and 3 bases from J, the junction contained 7 bases not matched to a gene. The CDR3 is 16 amino acids. Here the CDR3 reads CASSLSQGAVTDTQYF. The CDR3 nucleotides read TGTGCCAGCAGCTTAAGTCAGGGGGCGGTGACAGATACGCAGTATTTT.

In its sample, this clone was seen a few times. This chain links TRBV6-1 with TRBJ2-7; 7 bases are shared with TRBD2. V trimming: 10 bases; J trimming: 3 bases; junction bases outside the gene matches: 9. From germline, CDR1 is MNHNS and CDR2 SASEGT. The CDR3 totals 13 residues. The CDR3 DNA reads as TGTGCCACCGCCCCTAGCGGTATCTACGAGCAGTACTTC. Protein product: CATAPSGIYEQYF.

This rearrangement joins TRBV5-1 to TRBJ1-2; D is possibly TRBD1 (6 bases). There are 13 residues in the CDR3. The V gene's germline CDR1 is SGHRS and CDR2 YFSETQ. The V gene lost 4 bases and the J gene lost 4 bases, with 11 bases spanning the gap. The CDR3 protein is CASSTTGAYGYTF. CDR3 DNA: TGCGCCAGCAGCACGACAGGCGCCTATGGCTACACCTTC.

The chain is built from TRBV27 and TRBJ1-5; 10 nucleotides agree with TRBD1. The V gene's germline CDR1 is MNHEY and CDR2 SMNVEV (reference sequence). The CDR3 contains 14 residues. Trimming cost V 2 bases and J 5 bases; bases outside gene matches: 0. The CDR3 DNA reads as TGTGCCAGCAGTTTAGGACAGGGGGATCAGCCCCAGCATTTT. Translation: CASSLGQGDQPQHF.

The chain employs TRBV4-1 and TRBJ2-7; TRBD2 aligns across 13 bases. In germline, CDR1 is MGHRA, CDR2 YSYEKL. The CDR3 contains 18 residues. V shed 1 base, J shed 2 bases, and the junction held 8 bases outside the gene matches. The CDR3 DNA follows: TGCGCCAGCAGCCAAGTATTGAGACTAGCGGGAGGCACCTACGAGCAGTACTTC. The encoded protein is CASSQVLRLAGGTYEQYF.

J is TRBJ2-7 and V is TRBV28; 12 nucleotides match TRBD1. This CDR3 has 18 amino acids. With V trimmed by 3 bases and J by 4 bases, 13 bases remained unmatched. Germline-derived CDR1 and CDR2 are MDHEN and SYDVKM. The CDR3 nucleotides are TGTGCCAGCAGTTTTATCAGGCAGGGACAGGGGGCGTCGTACGAGCAGTACTTC. Translating gives CASSFIRQGQGASYEQYF.

The CDR3 bases are TGCAGCGTTCCCCAAGGACAGGGGGCCTCATTCTCCTACAATGAGCAGTTCTTC. It translates to CSVPQGQGASFSYNEQFF. This chain links TRBV29-1 with TRBJ2-1, with TRBD1 identical over 11 bases. Looked up from germline, CDR1 is SQVTM and CDR2 is ANQGSEA. The trim removed 5 bases at V and 0 bases at J, leaving 12 bases unmatched. This CDR3 has 18 amino acids.

The chain joins TRBV5-1 to TRBJ1-1; 7 positions agree with TRBD1. CDR1 and CDR2 (germline): SGHRS, YFSETQ. V shed 4 bases and J 5 bases; nucleotides not matched to a gene: 17. The CDR3 has 17 residues. For the CDR3, the DNA is TGCGCCAGCAGCCCCCGGACAGGAAAGAGCGGATGGACTGAAGCTTTCTTT. This codes for CASSPRTGKSGWTEAFF.

V and J are TRBV4-1 and TRBJ2-2; D not certain. The CDR3 extends over 14 amino acids. The germline V gene encodes CDR1 MGHRA and CDR2 YSYEKL. The germline V and J ends were trimmed by 2 bases and 4 bases, with 8 bases remaining between them. As DNA, the CDR3 is TGCGCCAGCAGCCAACCGCTGCGCACCGGGGAGCTGTTTTTT. This gives the protein CASSQPLRTGELFF.

The chain employs TRBV4-2 and TRBJ2-5; D is unclear. There are 12 residues in the CDR3. V lost 1 base and J lost 13, with 13 bases in between. Per germline, CDR1 LGHNA and CDR2 YNFKEQ. The CDR3 loop is CASSQGSSPGYF. CDR3 coding DNA: TGTGCCAGCAGCCAAGGTTCCTCACCGGGGTACTTC.

V is TRBV28 and J is TRBJ1-1, with TRBD1 as a possible D gene (6 bases). The CDR3 has 15 amino acids. Trimming took off 3 bases at V and 1 base at J, with 12 bases between the two ends. The germline gives CDR1 MDHEN, CDR2 SYDVKM. As DNA, the CDR3 is TGTGCCAGCAGTTTGGGTGACAGGCGGAACACTGAAGCTTTCTTT. Translated: CASSLGDRRNTEAFF.

The J gene is TRBJ2-7, the V gene TRBV6-1; TRBD1 agrees at 7 bases. This CDR3 contains 13 residues. Germline V gene sequence: CDR1 MNHNS, CDR2 SASEGT. V lost 11 bases to trimming and J lost 3 bases; unmatched junction nucleotides: 10. CDR3: CAGSQGQLYEQYF. The CDR3 DNA follows: TGTGCCGGTTCCCAGGGACAGCTCTACGAGCAGTACTTC.